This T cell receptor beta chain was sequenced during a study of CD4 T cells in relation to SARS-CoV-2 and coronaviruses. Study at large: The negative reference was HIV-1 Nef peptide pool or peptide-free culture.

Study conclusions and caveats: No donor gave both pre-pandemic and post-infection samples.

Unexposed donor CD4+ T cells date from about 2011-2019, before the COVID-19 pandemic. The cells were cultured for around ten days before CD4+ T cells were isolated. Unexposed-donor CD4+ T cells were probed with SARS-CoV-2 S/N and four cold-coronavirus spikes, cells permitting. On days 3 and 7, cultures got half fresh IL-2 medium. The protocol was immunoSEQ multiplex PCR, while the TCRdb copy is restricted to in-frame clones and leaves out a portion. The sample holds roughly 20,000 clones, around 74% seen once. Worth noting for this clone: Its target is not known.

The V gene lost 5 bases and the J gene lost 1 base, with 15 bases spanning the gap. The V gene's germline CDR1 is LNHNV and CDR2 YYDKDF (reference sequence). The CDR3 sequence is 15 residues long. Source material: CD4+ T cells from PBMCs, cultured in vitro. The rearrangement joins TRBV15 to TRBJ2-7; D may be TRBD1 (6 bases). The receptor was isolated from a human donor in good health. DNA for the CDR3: TGTGCCACCAGCGTCTCACAGGGTCTGTCCTACGAGCAGTACTTC. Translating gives CATSVSQGLSYEQYF.